A selection of T cell receptor beta chains follows, all from one sample in a study of graft-versus-host responses after intestinal transplantation. The antigens these receptors bind are not known. The protocol was immunoSEQ multiplex PCR, while the TCRdb copy is restricted to in-frame clones and leaves out a portion. The sample shows 90,000 to 120,000 clones, more than 75% of them seen only once. The starting material was unstimulated CD4+ T cells sorted from spleen or lymph node cells, obtained before intestinal transplant. The receptors originated from a human donor who received an intestinal transplant. Both conserved end residues are part of each CDR3. D genes are given only for firm matches. Where a row states a size, it is once, few, many or the class of an expanded clone; other rows omit it.

J gene: TRBJ1-5
D gene: NA
clone size: NA
V gene: TRBV2
CDR3 protein: CASEYGQLYSNQPQHF
CDR3 DNA: TGTGCCAGCGAGTACGGACAGCTCTATAGCAATCAGCCCCAGCATTTT

J gene: TRBJ2-3
D gene: TRBD1
clone size: NA
V gene: TRBV19
CDR3 protein: CASRNTGEDTQYF
CDR3 DNA: TGTGCCAGTAGGAACACAGGGGAGGATACGCAGTATTTT

J gene: TRBJ2-2
D gene: TRBD1
clone size: NA
V gene: TRBV7-9
CDR3 protein: CASSSSQGAYGELFF
CDR3 DNA: TGTGCCAGCAGCTCCTCACAGGGGGCGTACGGGGAGCTGTTTTTT

J gene: TRBJ2-1
D gene: NA
clone size: NA
V gene: TRBV10-3
CDR3 protein: CAIRVAEEQFF
CDR3 DNA: TGTGCCATCAGGGTAGCGGAAGAGCAGTTCTTC

J gene: TRBJ2-7
D gene: TRBD2
clone size: once
V gene: TRBV7-2
CDR3 protein: CASSPSPNSGVYEQYF
CDR3 DNA: TGTGCCAGCAGCCCGTCTCCAAATAGCGGGGTCTACGAGCAGTACTTC

J gene: TRBJ2-3
D gene: TRBD2
clone size: NA
V gene: TRBV7-2
CDR3 protein: CASSLGLAGVGTDTQYF
CDR3 DNA: TGTGCCAGCAGCTTGGGTCTAGCGGGAGTTGGCACAGATACGCAGTATTTT

J gene: TRBJ2-7
D gene: TRBD2
clone size: NA
V gene: TRBV11-2
CDR3 protein: CASSPRGGITYEQYF
CDR3 DNA: TGTGCCAGCAGTCCCCGCGGGGGAATCACCTACGAGCAGTACTTC

J gene: TRBJ1-6
D gene: TRBD1
clone size: NA
V gene: TRBV27
CDR3 protein: CASSLFPRTGLLNSPLHF
CDR3 DNA: TGTGCCAGCAGTTTATTCCCCCGGACAGGCCTTCTTAATTCACCCCTCCACTTT

J gene: TRBJ1-1
D gene: NA
clone size: NA
V gene: TRBV28
CDR3 protein: CASSYQVAEAFF
CDR3 DNA: TGTGCCAGCAGTTACCAGGTAGCTGAAGCTTTCTTT

J gene: TRBJ2-1
D gene: TRBD2
clone size: NA
V gene: TRBV2
CDR3 protein: CASSGTSGRPGSNEQFF
CDR3 DNA: TGTGCCAGCAGCGGAACTAGCGGGAGACCGGGGAGCAATGAGCAGTTCTTC

J gene: TRBJ2-7
D gene: NA
clone size: NA
V gene: TRBV29-1
CDR3 protein: CSVDMSSYEQYF
CDR3 DNA: TGCAGCGTGGATATGAGCTCCTACGAGCAGTACTTC

J gene: TRBJ2-2
D gene: NA
clone size: NA
V gene: TRBV6-5
CDR3 protein: CASLPEAGNTGELFF
CDR3 DNA: TGTGCCAGCCTCCCGGAAGCGGGGAACACCGGGGAGCTGTTTTTT

J gene: TRBJ1-2
D gene: NA
clone size: NA
V gene: TRBV2
CDR3 protein: CASSEALYGYTF
CDR3 DNA: TGTGCCAGCAGTGAAGCCCTCTATGGCTACACCTTC

J gene: TRBJ2-3
D gene: TRBD2
clone size: NA
V gene: TRBV7-6
CDR3 protein: CASSLAGSGEPTDTQYF
CDR3 DNA: TGTGCCAGCAGCTTAGCGGGGAGCGGGGAGCCCACAGATACGCAGTATTTT

J gene: TRBJ2-5
D gene: NA
clone size: NA
V gene: TRBV7-2
CDR3 protein: CASSSLGQPQETQYF
CDR3 DNA: TGTGCCAGCAGCTCCTTAGGGCAGCCTCAAGAGACCCAGTACTTC

J gene: TRBJ2-5
D gene: NA
clone size: once
V gene: TRBV15
CDR3 protein: CATSRGASQETQYF
CDR3 DNA: TGTGCCACCAGCAGAGGTGCTAGCCAAGAGACCCAGTACTTC

J gene: TRBJ2-1
D gene: NA
clone size: NA
V gene: TRBV9
CDR3 protein: CASSSQGWGRGEQLF
CDR3 DNA: TGTGCCAGCAGCTCACAGGGTTGGGGCCGGGGTGAGCAGCTCTTC

J gene: TRBJ1-1
D gene: TRBD1
clone size: NA
V gene: TRBV7-9
CDR3 protein: CASSLRQGEAFF
CDR3 DNA: TGTGCCAGCAGCCTCCGACAGGGAGAAGCTTTCTTT

J gene: TRBJ1-1
D gene: NA
clone size: NA
V gene: TRBV5-1
CDR3 protein: CASSLDRHITEAFF
CDR3 DNA: TGCGCCAGCAGCTTGGATCGGCACATCACTGAAGCTTTCTTT

J gene: TRBJ2-7
D gene: TRBD1
clone size: NA
V gene: TRBV18
CDR3 protein: CASSRDRDEQYF
CDR3 DNA: TGTGCCAGCTCACGGGACAGGGACGAGCAGTACTTC

J gene: TRBJ1-6
D gene: NA
clone size: NA
V gene: TRBV5-5
CDR3 protein: CASSLARHARVPSPLHF
CDR3 DNA: TGTGCCAGCAGCTTGGCGAGACACGCTCGGGTACCTTCACCCCTCCACTTT

J gene: TRBJ2-7
D gene: NA
clone size: NA
V gene: TRBV2
CDR3 protein: CASSQGLRLFYEQYF
CDR3 DNA: TGTGCCAGCAGTCAGGGACTGCGCCTGTTCTACGAGCAGTACTTC

J gene: TRBJ2-1
D gene: NA
clone size: NA
V gene: TRBV21-1
CDR3 protein: CASSNGQGAGWSYNEQFF
CDR3 DNA: TGTGCCAGCAGCAACGGACAGGGGGCAGGCTGGTCCTACAATGAGCAGTTCTTC

J gene: TRBJ1-2
D gene: TRBD1
clone size: NA
V gene: TRBV11-1
CDR3 protein: CASSLDRGYGYTF
CDR3 DNA: TGTGCCAGCAGCTTAGACAGGGGATATGGCTACACCTTC

J gene: TRBJ2-3
D gene: NA
clone size: NA
V gene: TRBV9
CDR3 protein: CASSRQGTDTQYF
CDR3 DNA: TGTGCCAGCAGCCGACAGGGCACAGATACGCAGTATTTT

J gene: TRBJ1-6
D gene: TRBD1
clone size: NA
V gene: TRBV27
CDR3 protein: CASRTRGTGLNSPLHF
CDR3 DNA: TGTGCCAGCAGAACTCGCGGGACAGGCCTAAATTCACCCCTCCACTTT

J gene: TRBJ1-6
D gene: TRBD1
clone size: NA
V gene: TRBV2
CDR3 protein: CASSGTAGQNSPLHF
CDR3 DNA: TGTGCCAGCAGTGGTACCGCGGGACAGAATTCACCCCTCCACTTT

J gene: TRBJ2-7
D gene: TRBD2
clone size: NA
V gene: TRBV29-1
CDR3 protein: CSVEHWSSGYEQYF
CDR3 DNA: TGCAGCGTTGAGCATTGGTCTAGCGGTTACGAGCAGTACTTC

J gene: TRBJ2-7
D gene: NA
clone size: NA
V gene: TRBV5-3
CDR3 protein: CARSFIKAAGYEQYF
CDR3 DNA: TGTGCCAGAAGCTTTATTAAAGCCGCCGGCTACGAGCAGTACTTC

J gene: TRBJ1-2
D gene: NA
clone size: NA
V gene: TRBV5-1
CDR3 protein: CASSFGWGADGYTF
CDR3 DNA: TGCGCCAGCAGCTTCGGGTGGGGGGCGGATGGCTACACCTTC

J gene: TRBJ1-2
D gene: NA
clone size: NA
V gene: TRBV7-2
CDR3 protein: CASSLANGYTF
CDR3 DNA: TGTGCCAGCAGCTTAGCGAATGGCTACACCTTC

J gene: TRBJ2-3
D gene: NA
clone size: NA
V gene: TRBV28
CDR3 protein: CASSTGRRADTQYF
CDR3 DNA: TGTGCCAGCAGTACAGGGAGGCGAGCAGATACGCAGTATTTT

J gene: TRBJ1-2
D gene: TRBD1
clone size: NA
V gene: TRBV19
CDR3 protein: CASSRRTGGGYTF
CDR3 DNA: TGTGCCAGTAGTAGACGAACAGGGGGAGGCTACACCTTC

J gene: TRBJ2-5
D gene: TRBD2
clone size: NA
V gene: TRBV19
CDR3 protein: CASSIVGLAETQYF
CDR3 DNA: TGTGCCAGTAGTATCGTCGGACTAGCAGAGACCCAGTACTTC

J gene: TRBJ1-1
D gene: NA
clone size: NA
V gene: TRBV30
CDR3 protein: CAWVDTGRFMNTEAFF
CDR3 DNA: TGTGCCTGGGTCGATACAGGGAGGTTCATGAACACTGAAGCTTTCTTT

J gene: TRBJ2-7
D gene: NA
clone size: NA
V gene: TRBV11-2
CDR3 protein: CASSPRQVSSYEQYF
CDR3 DNA: TGTGCCAGCAGCCCACGACAGGTTAGCTCCTACGAGCAGTACTTC

J gene: TRBJ2-7
D gene: NA
clone size: NA
V gene: TRBV19
CDR3 protein: CASSKEGAGEGYEQYF
CDR3 DNA: TGTGCCAGTAGTAAGGAGGGCGCAGGGGAGGGCTACGAGCAGTACTTC

J gene: TRBJ2-3
D gene: NA
clone size: NA
V gene: TRBV4-1
CDR3 protein: CASSHQPGRSSTDTQYF
CDR3 DNA: TGCGCCAGCAGCCACCAACCGGGACGAAGTAGCACAGATACGCAGTATTTT

J gene: TRBJ2-5
D gene: TRBD2
clone size: NA
V gene: TRBV10-3
CDR3 protein: CATATSAGEETQYF
CDR3 DNA: TGTGCCACCGCGACTAGCGCAGGAGAAGAGACCCAGTACTTC

J gene: TRBJ2-1
D gene: TRBD2
clone size: few
V gene: TRBV30
CDR3 protein: CAWSVGLAGVNEQFF
CDR3 DNA: TGTGCCTGGAGTGTCGGTCTAGCGGGAGTCAATGAGCAGTTCTTC

J gene: TRBJ1-2
D gene: TRBD1
clone size: NA
V gene: TRBV30
CDR3 protein: CAWSLGQGARGYTF
CDR3 DNA: TGTGCCTGGAGTCTAGGACAGGGGGCGCGCGGCTACACCTTC

J gene: TRBJ2-7
D gene: NA
clone size: NA
V gene: TRBV6-1
CDR3 protein: CASSDNYAPRDHYEQYF
CDR3 DNA: TGTGCCAGCAGTGACAACTACGCCCCTCGGGACCATTACGAGCAGTACTTC

J gene: TRBJ1-1
D gene: TRBD1
clone size: NA
V gene: TRBV6-5
CDR3 protein: CASSYPGQGLGTEAFF
CDR3 DNA: TGTGCCAGCAGTTACCCGGGACAGGGGTTAGGCACTGAAGCTTTCTTT

J gene: TRBJ2-7
D gene: TRBD1
clone size: NA
V gene: TRBV28
CDR3 protein: CASSLRQGANEQYF
CDR3 DNA: TGTGCCAGCAGTTTACGGCAGGGGGCCAACGAGCAGTACTTC

J gene: TRBJ2-7
D gene: NA
clone size: NA
V gene: TRBV6-1
CDR3 protein: CASSDWATSYEQYF
CDR3 DNA: TGTGCCAGCAGTGATTGGGCAACCTCCTACGAGCAGTACTTC

J gene: TRBJ2-5
D gene: NA
clone size: once
V gene: TRBV9
CDR3 protein: CASSVAHGGQETQYF
CDR3 DNA: TGTGCCAGCAGCGTAGCTCATGGCGGACAAGAGACCCAGTACTTC

J gene: TRBJ2-1
D gene: NA
clone size: NA
V gene: TRBV6-1
CDR3 protein: CASSEDPSRNEQFF
CDR3 DNA: TGTGCCAGCAGTGAAGATCCCTCCCGGAATGAGCAGTTCTTC

J gene: TRBJ2-7
D gene: TRBD1
clone size: NA
V gene: TRBV27
CDR3 protein: CASSSGTGNPYEQYF
CDR3 DNA: TGTGCCAGCAGTTCTGGGACAGGAAATCCCTACGAGCAGTACTTC

J gene: TRBJ2-5
D gene: NA
clone size: NA
V gene: TRBV6-5
CDR3 protein: CASSSGPARTQYF
CDR3 DNA: TGTGCCAGCAGTTCCGGACCCGCGCGGACCCAGTACTTC

J gene: TRBJ2-5
D gene: TRBD2
clone size: few
V gene: TRBV5-4
CDR3 protein: CASSLTGGETQYF
CDR3 DNA: TGTGCCAGCAGCTTGACGGGGGGGGAGACCCAGTACTTC

J gene: TRBJ2-3
D gene: NA
clone size: NA
V gene: TRBV11-2
CDR3 protein: CASSHPPADTQYF
CDR3 DNA: TGTGCCAGCAGCCACCCTCCCGCGGATACGCAGTATTTT

J gene: TRBJ1-1
D gene: NA
clone size: NA
V gene: TRBV6-1
CDR3 protein: CASSPELNTEAFF
CDR3 DNA: TGTGCCAGCAGTCCTGAATTGAACACTGAAGCTTTCTTT

J gene: TRBJ1-1
D gene: NA
clone size: once
V gene: TRBV20-1
CDR3 protein: CSASRNTEAFF
CDR3 DNA: TGCAGTGCTAGCAGGAACACTGAAGCTTTCTTT

J gene: TRBJ2-7
D gene: NA
clone size: NA
V gene: TRBV10-3
CDR3 protein: CAILGDNRPYEQYF
CDR3 DNA: TGTGCCATCCTAGGCGACAATCGCCCCTACGAGCAGTACTTC

J gene: TRBJ1-3
D gene: NA
clone size: NA
V gene: TRBV6-5
CDR3 protein: CASKIAGQGNTIYF
CDR3 DNA: TGTGCCAGCAAAATCGCGGGACAAGGAAACACCATATATTTT

J gene: TRBJ2-1
D gene: NA
clone size: NA
V gene: TRBV6-5
CDR3 protein: CASSYPGNEQFF
CDR3 DNA: TGTGCCAGCAGTTACCCGGGCAATGAGCAGTTCTTC

J gene: TRBJ2-7
D gene: TRBD1
clone size: NA
V gene: TRBV27
CDR3 protein: CASRGSDRVGEQYF
CDR3 DNA: TGTGCCAGCAGGGGCTCGGACAGGGTGGGCGAGCAGTACTTC

J gene: TRBJ2-1
D gene: NA
clone size: NA
V gene: TRBV4-2
CDR3 protein: CASSQDMGTWGNEQFF
CDR3 DNA: TGTGCCAGCAGCCAAGATATGGGGACATGGGGCAATGAGCAGTTCTTC